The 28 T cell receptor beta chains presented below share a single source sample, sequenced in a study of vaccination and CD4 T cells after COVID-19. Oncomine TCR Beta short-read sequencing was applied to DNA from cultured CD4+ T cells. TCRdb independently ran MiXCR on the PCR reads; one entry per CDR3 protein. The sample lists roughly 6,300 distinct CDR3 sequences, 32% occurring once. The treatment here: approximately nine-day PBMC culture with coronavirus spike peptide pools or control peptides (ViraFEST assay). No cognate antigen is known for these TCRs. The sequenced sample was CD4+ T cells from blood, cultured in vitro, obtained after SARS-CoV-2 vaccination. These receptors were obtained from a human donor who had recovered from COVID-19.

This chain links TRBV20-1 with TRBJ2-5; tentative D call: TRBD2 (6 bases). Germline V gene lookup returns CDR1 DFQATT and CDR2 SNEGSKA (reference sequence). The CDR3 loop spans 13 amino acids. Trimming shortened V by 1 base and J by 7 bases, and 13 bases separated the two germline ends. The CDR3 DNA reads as TGCAGTGCTAGAGGAAGGGGCGGGGTGACCCAGTACTTC. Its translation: CSARGRGGVTQYF.

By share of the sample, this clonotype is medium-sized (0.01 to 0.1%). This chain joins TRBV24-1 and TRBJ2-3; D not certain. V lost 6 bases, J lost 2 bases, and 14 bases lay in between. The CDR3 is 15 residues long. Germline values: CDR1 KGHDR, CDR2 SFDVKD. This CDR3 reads CATSLSGLPTDTQYF. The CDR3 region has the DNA TGTGCCACCAGTCTTTCGGGTTTGCCCACAGATACGCAGTATTTT.

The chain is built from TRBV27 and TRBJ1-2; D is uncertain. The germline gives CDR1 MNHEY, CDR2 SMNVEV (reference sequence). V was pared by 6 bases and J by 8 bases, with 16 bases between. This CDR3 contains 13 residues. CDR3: CASRRSAEGGYTF. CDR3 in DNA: TGTGCCAGCAGACGATCGGCAGAGGGCGGCTACACCTTC.

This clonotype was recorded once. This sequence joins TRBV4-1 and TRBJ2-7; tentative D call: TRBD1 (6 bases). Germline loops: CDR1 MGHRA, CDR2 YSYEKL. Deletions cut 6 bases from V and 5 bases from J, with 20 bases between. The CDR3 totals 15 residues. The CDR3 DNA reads TGCGCCAGCAGGGACGAGGACAGTTCCTTCGACGAGCAGTACTTC. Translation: CASRDEDSSFDEQYF.

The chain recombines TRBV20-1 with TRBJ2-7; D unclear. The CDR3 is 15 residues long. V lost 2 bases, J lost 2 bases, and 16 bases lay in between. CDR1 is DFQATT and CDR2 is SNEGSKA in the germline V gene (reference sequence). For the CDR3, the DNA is TGCAGTGCTAGATTCACTGCTGACCCTACCTACGAGCAGTACTTC. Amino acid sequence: CSARFTADPTYEQYF.

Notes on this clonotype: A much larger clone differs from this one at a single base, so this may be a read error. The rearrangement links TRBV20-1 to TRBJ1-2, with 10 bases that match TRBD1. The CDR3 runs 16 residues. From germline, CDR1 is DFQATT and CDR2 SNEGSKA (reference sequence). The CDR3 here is CSARDHGQGGLDGHTF. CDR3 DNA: TGCAGTGCTAGAGATCACGGACAGGGGGGCTTGGATGGCCACACCTTC.

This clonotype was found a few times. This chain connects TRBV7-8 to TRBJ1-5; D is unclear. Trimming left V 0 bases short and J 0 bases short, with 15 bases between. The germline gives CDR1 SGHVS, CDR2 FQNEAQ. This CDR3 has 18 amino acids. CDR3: CASSLARSPGYSNQPQHF. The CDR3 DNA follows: TGTGCCAGCAGCTTAGCGCGTTCACCCGGTTATAGCAATCAGCCCCAGCATTTT.

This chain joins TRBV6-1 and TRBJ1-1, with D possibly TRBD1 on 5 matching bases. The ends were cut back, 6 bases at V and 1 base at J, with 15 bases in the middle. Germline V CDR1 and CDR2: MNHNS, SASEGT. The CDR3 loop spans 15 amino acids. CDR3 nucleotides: TGTGCCAGCAGCCTGGTAACGAGGGGGAACACTGAAGCTTTCTTT. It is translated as CASSLVTRGNTEAFF.

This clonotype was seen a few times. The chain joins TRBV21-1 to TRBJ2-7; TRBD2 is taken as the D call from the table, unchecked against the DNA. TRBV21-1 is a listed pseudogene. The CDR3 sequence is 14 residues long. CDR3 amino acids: CASTLTSDTYEQYF. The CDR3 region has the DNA TGTGCCAGCACCTTGACTAGCGATACCTACGAGCAGTACTTC.

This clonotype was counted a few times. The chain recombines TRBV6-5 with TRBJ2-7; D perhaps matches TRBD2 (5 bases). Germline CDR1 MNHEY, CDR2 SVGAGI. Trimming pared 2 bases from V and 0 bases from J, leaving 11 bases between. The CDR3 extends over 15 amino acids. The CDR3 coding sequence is TGTGCCAGCAGTTACCCCAGCGGAGGCTCCTACGAGCAGTACTTC. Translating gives CASSYPSGGSYEQYF.

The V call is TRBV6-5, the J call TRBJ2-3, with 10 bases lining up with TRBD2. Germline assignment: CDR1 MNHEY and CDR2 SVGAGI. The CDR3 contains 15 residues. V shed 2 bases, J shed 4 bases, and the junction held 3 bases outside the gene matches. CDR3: CASSYPSGSPDTQYF. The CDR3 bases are TGTGCCAGCAGTTACCCTAGCGGGAGCCCAGATACGCAGTATTTT.

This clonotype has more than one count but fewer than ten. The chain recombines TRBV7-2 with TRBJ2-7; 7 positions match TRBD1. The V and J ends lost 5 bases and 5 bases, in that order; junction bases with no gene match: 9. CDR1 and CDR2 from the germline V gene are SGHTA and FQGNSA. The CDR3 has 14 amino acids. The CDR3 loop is CASSTFQGVHEQYF. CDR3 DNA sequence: TGTGCCAGCAGCACATTTCAGGGGGTGCACGAGCAGTACTTC.

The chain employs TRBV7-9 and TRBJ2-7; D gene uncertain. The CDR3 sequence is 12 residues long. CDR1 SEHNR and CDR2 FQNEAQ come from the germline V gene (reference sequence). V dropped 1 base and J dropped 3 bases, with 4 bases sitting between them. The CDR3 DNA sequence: TGTGCCAGCAGCTTAGATAACTACGAGCAGTACTTC. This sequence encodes CASSLDNYEQYF.

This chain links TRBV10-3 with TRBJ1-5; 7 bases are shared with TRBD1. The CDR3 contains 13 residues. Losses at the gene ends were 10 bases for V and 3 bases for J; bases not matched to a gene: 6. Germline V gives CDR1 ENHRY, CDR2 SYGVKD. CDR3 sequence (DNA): TGTGCCACTCGGGACAGACTCAATCAGCCCCAGCATTTT. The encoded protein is CATRDRLNQPQHF.

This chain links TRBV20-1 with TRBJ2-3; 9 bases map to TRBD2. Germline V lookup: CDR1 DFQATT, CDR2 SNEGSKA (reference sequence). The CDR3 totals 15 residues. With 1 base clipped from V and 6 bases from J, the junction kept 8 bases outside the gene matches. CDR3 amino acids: CSARVAGGPGDTQYF. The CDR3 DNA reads TGCAGTGCTAGAGTGGCGGGAGGGCCGGGTGATACGCAGTATTTT.

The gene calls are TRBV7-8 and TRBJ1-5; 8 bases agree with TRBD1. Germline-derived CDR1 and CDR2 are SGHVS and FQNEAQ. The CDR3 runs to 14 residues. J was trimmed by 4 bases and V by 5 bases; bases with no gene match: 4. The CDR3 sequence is CASSSRQGNQPQHF. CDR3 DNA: TGTGCCAGCAGCAGCAGACAGGGGAATCAGCCCCAGCATTTT.

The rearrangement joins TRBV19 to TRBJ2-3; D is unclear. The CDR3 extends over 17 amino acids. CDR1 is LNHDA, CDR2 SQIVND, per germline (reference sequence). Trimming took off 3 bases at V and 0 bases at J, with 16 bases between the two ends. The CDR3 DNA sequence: TGTGCCAGTAGTATCGGCTACGGCCTAATTAGCACAGATACGCAGTATTTT. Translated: CASSIGYGLISTDTQYF.

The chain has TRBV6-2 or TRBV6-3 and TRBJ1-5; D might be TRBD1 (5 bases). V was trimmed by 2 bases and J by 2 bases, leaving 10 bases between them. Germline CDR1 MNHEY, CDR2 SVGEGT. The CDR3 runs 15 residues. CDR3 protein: CASSYLAGRNQPQHF. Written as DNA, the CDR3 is TGTGCCAGCAGTTACCTGGCAGGGCGCAATCAGCCCCAGCATTTT.

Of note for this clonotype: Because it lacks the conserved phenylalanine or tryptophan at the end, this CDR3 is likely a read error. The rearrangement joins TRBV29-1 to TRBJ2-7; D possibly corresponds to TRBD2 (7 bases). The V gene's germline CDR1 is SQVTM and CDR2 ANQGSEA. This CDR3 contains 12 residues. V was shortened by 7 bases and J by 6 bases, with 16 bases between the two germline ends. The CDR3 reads CSAGGGVGEQYL. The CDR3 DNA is TGCAGCGCGGGCGGGGGCGTGGGCGAGCAGTACCTC.

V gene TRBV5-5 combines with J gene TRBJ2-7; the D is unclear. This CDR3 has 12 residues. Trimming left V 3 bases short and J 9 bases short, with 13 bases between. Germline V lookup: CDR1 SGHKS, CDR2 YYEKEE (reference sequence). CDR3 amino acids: CASSSSTERQYF. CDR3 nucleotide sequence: TGTGCCAGCAGCTCTTCAACGGAGAGGCAGTACTTC.

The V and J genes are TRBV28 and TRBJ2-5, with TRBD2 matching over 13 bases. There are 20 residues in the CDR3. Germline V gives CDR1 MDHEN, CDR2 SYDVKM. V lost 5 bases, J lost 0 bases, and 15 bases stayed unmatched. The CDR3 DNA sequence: TGTGCCAGCAGTCCAGACGCCTACCCCGGGACTAGCGGGGACCAAGAGACCCAGTACTTC. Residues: CASSPDAYPGTSGDQETQYF. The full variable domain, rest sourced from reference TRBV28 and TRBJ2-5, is DVKVTQSSRYLVKRTGEKVFLECVQDMDHENMFWYRQDPGLGLRLIYFSYDVKMKEKGDIPEGYSVSREKKERFSLILESASTNQTSMYLCASSPDAYPGTSGDQETQYFGPGTRLLVL.

CDR3 nucleotides: TGTGCCAGCAGTTTTGAGGGGATGGATAATTCACCCCTCCACTTT. Its translation is CASSFEGMDNSPLHF. The chain is built from TRBV27 and TRBJ1-6; D is perhaps TRBD1 (5 bases). The CDR3 is made up of 15 amino acids. V gave up 3 bases and J gave up 5 bases, with 11 bases separating them. From germline, CDR1 is MNHEY and CDR2 SMNVEV (reference sequence).

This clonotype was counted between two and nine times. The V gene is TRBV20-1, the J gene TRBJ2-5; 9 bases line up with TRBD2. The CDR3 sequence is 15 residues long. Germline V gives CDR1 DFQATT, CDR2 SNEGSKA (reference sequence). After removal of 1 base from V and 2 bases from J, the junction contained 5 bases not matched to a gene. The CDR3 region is CSARVASGDQETQYF. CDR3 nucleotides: TGCAGTGCTAGAGTGGCTAGCGGGGATCAAGAGACCCAGTACTTC.

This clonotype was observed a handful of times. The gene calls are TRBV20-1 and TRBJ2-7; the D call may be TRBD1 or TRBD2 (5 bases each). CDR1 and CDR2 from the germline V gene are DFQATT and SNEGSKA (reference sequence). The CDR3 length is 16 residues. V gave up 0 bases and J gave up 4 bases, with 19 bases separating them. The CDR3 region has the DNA TGCAGTGCTAGAGATTCTTTGAGGGGCCGTCCTTACGAGCAGTACTTC. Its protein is CSARDSLRGRPYEQYF.

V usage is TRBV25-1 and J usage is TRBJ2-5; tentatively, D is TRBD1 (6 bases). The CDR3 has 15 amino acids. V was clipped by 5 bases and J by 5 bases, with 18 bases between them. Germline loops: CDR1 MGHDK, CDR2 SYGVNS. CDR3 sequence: CASSPHRDEGETQYF. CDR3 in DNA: TGTGCCAGCAGTCCACACAGGGATGAGGGGGAGACCCAGTACTTC. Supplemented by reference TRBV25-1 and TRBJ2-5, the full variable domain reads EADIYQTPRYLVIGTGKKITLECSQTMGHDKMYWYQQDPGMELHLIHYSYGVNSTEKGDLSSESTVSRIRTEHFPLTLESARPSHTSQYLCASSPHRDEGETQYFGPGTRLLVL.

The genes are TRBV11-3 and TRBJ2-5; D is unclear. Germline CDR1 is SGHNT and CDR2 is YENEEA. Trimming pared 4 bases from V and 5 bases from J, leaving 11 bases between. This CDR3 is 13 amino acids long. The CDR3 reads CASSSGPRETQYF. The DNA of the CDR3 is TGTGCCAGCAGCTCAGGACCCAGGGAGACCCAGTACTTC.

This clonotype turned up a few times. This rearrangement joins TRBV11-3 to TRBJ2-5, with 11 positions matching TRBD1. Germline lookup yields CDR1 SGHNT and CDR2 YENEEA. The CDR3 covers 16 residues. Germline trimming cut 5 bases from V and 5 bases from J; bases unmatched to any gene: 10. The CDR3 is CASSLRTGGPRETQYF. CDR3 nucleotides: TGTGCCAGCAGCCTACGGACAGGGGGCCCACGGGAGACCCAGTACTTC.

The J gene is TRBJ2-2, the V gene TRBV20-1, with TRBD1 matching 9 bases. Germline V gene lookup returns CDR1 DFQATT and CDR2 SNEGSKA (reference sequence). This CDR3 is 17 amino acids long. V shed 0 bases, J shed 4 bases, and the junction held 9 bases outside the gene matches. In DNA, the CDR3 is TGCAGTGCTAGAGATTCCACGGGACAGGGTTTCACCGGGGAGCTGTTTTTT. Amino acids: CSARDSTGQGFTGELFF.